Presented here are 26 T cell receptor beta chains from one specimen sequenced in a study of beta chain features in type 1 diabetes. Study-wide results and limits: Within each of all four CD4+ subsets, Type 1 diabetes patients had TCRB CDR3s that were moderately but significantly shorter.

Expressed TCRB transcripts were sequenced because the isolated RNA had all been reverse transcribed beforehand. The protocol was immunoSEQ multiplex PCR, while the TCRdb copy is restricted to in-frame clones and leaves out a portion. Altogether 600,000 to 700,000 clones are present, around 12% being singletons, with the ten largest covering 0.095% to 0.15%. No antigens are known for them. Source material: naive CD4+ T cells from blood. The receptors stem from a man aged 30 to 39 with type 1 diabetes.

This clone was picked up a small number of times. The CDR3 sequence is CASSLIGGSGNTIYF. CDR3 in DNA: TGTGCCAGCAGCTTAATCGGGGGCTCGGGAAACACCATATATTTT. The chain links TRBV7-3 to TRBJ1-3; weak D call: TRBD1 (6 bases). The CDR3 runs 15 residues. V lost 1 base to trimming and J lost 4 bases, with 11 bases between them. Germline CDR1 is SGHTA and CDR2 is FQGTGA.

In this sample, this clone turned up a few times. The rearrangement links TRBV5-1 to TRBJ2-7; 7 bases agree with TRBD1. The V segment lost 0 bases and the J segment 3 bases; nucleotides outside the gene matches: 6. This CDR3 is 15 amino acids long. Germline CDR1 SGHRS, CDR2 YFSETQ. The CDR3 protein is CASSLDMGQYYEQYF. The CDR3 DNA reads as TGCGCCAGCAGCTTGGATATGGGACAGTACTACGAGCAGTACTTC.

This chain links TRBV29-1 with TRBJ1-3; D gene ambiguous. The CDR3 has 13 amino acids. Looked up from germline, CDR1 is SQVTM and CDR2 is ANQGSEA. The V end was cut by 4 bases, the J end by 0 bases, with 7 bases between. This CDR3 is CSVVVYSGNTIYF. The CDR3, as DNA: TGCAGCGTTGTGGTTTACTCTGGAAACACCATATATTTT.

The rearrangement joins TRBV27 to TRBJ1-2; the D gene is possibly TRBD1 (5 bases). V was cut by 2 bases and J by 4 bases, with 8 bases left in between. Germline assignment: CDR1 MNHEY and CDR2 SMNVEV (reference sequence). The CDR3 is made up of 13 amino acids. DNA of the CDR3: TGTGCCAGCAGTTTAATGGGGGGCTATGGCTACACCTTC. Translated: CASSLMGGYGYTF.

This clone showed up just a few times. The rearrangement links TRBV7-9 to TRBJ1-6; possibly TRBD1 for D (6 bases). Trimming pared 5 bases from V and 1 base from J, leaving 12 bases between. Germline CDR1 reads SEHNR; CDR2 reads FQNEAQ (reference sequence). The CDR3 runs 16 residues. The CDR3 here is CASSQARGSYNSPLHF. CDR3 nucleotide sequence: TGTGCCAGCAGCCAAGCCAGGGGATCCTATAATTCACCCCTCCACTTT. Combining the CDR3 with reference TRBV7-9 and TRBJ1-6 gives the whole variable domain DTGVSQNPRHKITKRGQNVTFRCDPISEHNRLYWYRQTLGQGPEFLTYFQNEAQLEKSRLLSDRFSAERPKGSFSTLEIQRTEQGDSAMYLCASSQARGSYNSPLHFGNGTRLTVT.

The DNA of the CDR3 is TGTGCCTGGAGTAATAACGGGGGGAATCAGCCCCAGCATTTT. This translates into CAWSNNGGNQPQHF. The rearrangement links TRBV30 to TRBJ1-5, with a weak D call TRBD1 (5 bases). Germline-derived CDR1 and CDR2 are GTSNPN and SVGIG (reference sequence). This CDR3 is built from 14 residues. Trimming removed 2 bases from V and 4 bases from J, with 12 bases in between.

This clone was recorded a few times. The chain's CDR3 is CASSLMAGNQPQHF. For the CDR3, the DNA is TGCGCCAGCAGCTTGATGGCGGGTAATCAGCCCCAGCATTTT. The chain links TRBV5-1 to TRBJ1-5; the D is unclear. Germline V CDR1 and CDR2: SGHRS, YFSETQ. The CDR3 covers 14 residues. V shed 1 base and J shed 4 bases, with 9 bases lying between them.

Many counts were recorded for this clone. The sample has other DNA sequences that encode this CDR3 too. The rearrangement links TRBV6-6 to TRBJ1-2; D call uncertain. The CDR3 is made up of 14 amino acids. The V gene lost 5 bases and the J gene lost 4 bases, with 14 bases spanning the gap. Germline V gives CDR1 MNHNY, CDR2 SVGAGI (reference sequence). The CDR3 sequence is CASSPPDRAYGYTF. In DNA, the CDR3 is TGTGCCAGCAGTCCCCCCGACCGAGCCTATGGCTACACCTTC.

This chain connects TRBV28 to TRBJ1-2; no clear D. The CDR3 is 14 residues long. From germline, CDR1 is MDHEN and CDR2 SYDVKM. Trimming shortened V by 5 bases and J by 4 bases, and 14 bases separated the two germline ends. CDR3 bases: TGTGCCAGCAGTCCAAGCCACCTATCCTATGGCTACACCTTC. Translated: CASSPSHLSYGYTF.

V is TRBV30 and J is TRBJ1-6; possible D gene TRBD1, 6 bases. The CDR3 consists of 15 residues. Per the germline V gene, CDR1 is GTSNPN and CDR2 is SVGIG (reference sequence). Trimming stripped 0 bases from V and 9 bases from J, with 15 bases between. CDR3 loop: CAWSVRGTGGSPLHF. The DNA for the CDR3 is TGTGCCTGGAGTGTCAGGGGCACAGGAGGTTCACCCCTCCACTTT.

This rearrangement joins TRBV19 to TRBJ1-1, with D unresolved. Between the trimmed V and J ends, which lost 5 bases and 3 bases, there was a span of 10 bases. Germline CDR1 LNHDA, CDR2 SQIVND (reference sequence). This CDR3 is 13 amino acids long. The CDR3 protein is CASSVSWDTEAFF. The CDR3 nucleotides are TGTGCCAGTAGTGTTTCATGGGACACTGAAGCTTTCTTT.

This clone was counted a few times. V is TRBV29-1 and J is TRBJ2-6; 7 positions agree with TRBD1. The CDR3 length is 17 residues. V gave up 7 bases and J gave up 1 base; unmatched junction bases: 13. The germline V gene encodes CDR1 SQVTM and CDR2 ANQGSEA. The chain's CDR3 is CSALLADRKSGANVLTF. The CDR3, as DNA: TGCAGCGCCCTCTTGGCGGACAGGAAGTCTGGGGCCAACGTCCTGACTTTC.

V is TRBV11-2 and J is TRBJ1-5; D is uncertain. Germline V gene sequence: CDR1 SGHAT, CDR2 FQNNGV. CDR3 length: 13 amino acids. Trimming cost V 6 bases and J 0 bases, with 6 bases left between them. CDR3 nucleotides: TGTGCCAGCAGTCGCTATAGCAATCAGCCCCAGCATTTT. Its protein is CASSRYSNQPQHF. The whole variable domain, filled in from reference TRBV11-2 and TRBJ1-5, reads EAGVAQSPRYKIIEKRQSVAFWCNPISGHATLYWYQQILGQGPKLLIQFQNNGVVDDSQLPKDRFSAERLKGVDSTLKIQPAKLEDSAVYLCASSRYSNQPQHFGDGTRLSIL.

This chain links TRBV4-3 with TRBJ1-5, with D tentatively TRBD1 (5 bases). Deletions cut 4 bases from V and 4 bases from J, with 14 bases between. The length of the CDR3 is 15 residues. CDR1 is LGHNA and CDR2 is YSLEER in the germline V gene. In DNA, the CDR3 is TGCGCCAGCAGCCCGCACAGGTCAGAGAATCAGCCCCAGCATTTT. It translates to CASSPHRSENQPQHF.

The chain couples TRBV7-2 to TRBJ2-5; 7 bases line up with TRBD2. The J segment lost 4 bases and the V segment lost 2 bases, leaving 7 bases of the junction unmatched. This CDR3 has 15 amino acids. Germline lookup yields CDR1 SGHTA and CDR2 FQGNSA. The CDR3 spells CASSLPTSGAETQYF. The CDR3 bases are TGTGCCAGCAGCTTACCGACAAGCGGGGCAGAGACCCAGTACTTC. Supplemented by reference TRBV7-2 and TRBJ2-5, the full variable domain reads GAGVSQSPSNKVTEKGKDVELRCDPISGHTALYWYRQSLGQGLEFLIYFQGNSAPDKSGLPSDRFSAERTGGSVSTLTIQRTQQEDSAVYLCASSLPTSGAETQYFGPGTRLLVL.

This clone was found a few times. The rearrangement joins TRBV15 to TRBJ1-5, with no clear D. Per germline, CDR1 LNHNV and CDR2 YYDKDF (reference sequence). Between the trimmed V and J ends, which lost 0 bases and 11 bases, there was a span of 11 bases. The CDR3 contains 13 residues. The CDR3 spells CATSREGSGAQHF. The CDR3 DNA reads TGTGCCACCAGCAGAGAAGGTAGCGGCGCCCAGCATTTT.

The gene calls are TRBV5-1 and TRBJ2-3, with D unclear. Trimming cost V 0 bases and J 4 bases, with 18 bases left between them. This CDR3 region has 17 residues. Germline CDR1 reads SGHRS; CDR2 reads YFSETQ. The chain's CDR3 is CASSLGWAARYADTQYF. Here the CDR3 DNA reads TGCGCCAGCAGCTTGGGTTGGGCGGCCCGGTATGCAGATACGCAGTATTTT.

CDR3 residues: CASSPRIRGDNQPQHF. The DNA for the CDR3 is TGTGCCAGCTCACCGAGGATTAGGGGGGACAATCAGCCCCAGCATTTT. The chain combines TRBV18 with TRBJ1-5; maybe TRBD1 (6 bases). Trimming cost V 3 bases and J 3 bases, with 15 bases left between them. This CDR3 region has 16 residues. Germline V lookup: CDR1 KGHSH, CDR2 LQKENI.

The chain is built from TRBV28 and TRBJ2-3, with 12 bases lining up with TRBD2. Trimming removed 1 base from V and 2 bases from J; junction bases left unmatched: 4. This CDR3 region has 17 residues. Germline assignment: CDR1 MDHEN and CDR2 SYDVKM. CDR3 nucleotide sequence: TGTGCCAGCAGTTTATTAGCTAGCGGGGGGGACACAGATACGCAGTATTTT. Translating gives CASSLLASGGDTDTQYF.

This clone was seen a few times. The V gene is TRBV19, the J gene TRBJ1-5; D is ambiguous. Germline lookup yields CDR1 LNHDA and CDR2 SQIVND (reference sequence). The V and J ends lost 6 bases and 9 bases respectively, with 12 bases between them. There are 12 residues in the CDR3. The CDR3 nucleotides are TGTGCCAGTAGGGTGGATCGGGGGCCCCAGCATTTT. This gives the protein CASRVDRGPQHF.

This clone was seen only a few times. The CDR3 protein is CASSREKGVYEQYF. CDR3 in DNA: TGTGCCAGCAGCCGAGAGAAAGGGGTCTACGAGCAGTACTTC. The genes are TRBV7-9 and TRBJ2-7, with D possibly TRBD1 on 5 matching bases. V dropped 5 bases and J dropped 3 bases, with 14 bases sitting between them. This CDR3 contains 14 residues. Per germline, CDR1 SEHNR and CDR2 FQNEAQ (reference sequence).

This clone was detected only a few times. This chain uses TRBV20-1 with TRBJ2-5; D call uncertain. CDR3 length: 11 amino acids. Looked up from germline, CDR1 is DFQATT and CDR2 is SNEGSKA (reference sequence). Trimming shortened V by 3 bases and J by 5 bases, and 7 bases separated the two germline ends. The CDR3 DNA reads TGCAGTGCTAGGCCCTTGGAGACCCAGTACTTC. This sequence encodes CSARPLETQYF.

This chain connects TRBV6-1 to TRBJ2-1; perhaps D is TRBD1 or TRBD2 (5 bases each). The CDR3 consists of 17 residues. The germline V gene has CDR1 MNHNS and CDR2 SASEGT. The germline V and J ends were trimmed by 1 base and 3 bases, with 16 bases remaining between them. CDR3 sequence: CASSEDLGRGGYNEQFF. CDR3 in DNA: TGTGCCAGCAGTGAAGATCTAGGCCGGGGCGGCTACAATGAGCAGTTCTTC.

The table lists this clone with a few counts. The chain joins TRBV30 to TRBJ1-2; D is perhaps TRBD1 (5 bases). Between the trimmed V and J ends, which lost 3 bases and 8 bases, there was a span of 19 bases. The V gene's germline CDR1 is GTSNPN and CDR2 SVGIG (reference sequence). The CDR3 runs 14 residues. CDR3: CAWRDPGGVRGYTF. The CDR3 nucleotides read TGTGCCTGGAGGGACCCGGGAGGGGTGAGAGGCTACACCTTC.

The chain joins TRBV2 to TRBJ1-4; no definite D call. V lost 9 bases and J 0 bases, leaving 5 bases between the germline ends. Germline V lookup: CDR1 SNHLY, CDR2 FYNNEI. The CDR3 is 12 amino acids. DNA for the CDR3: TGTGCCAGTTTGGCAACTAATGAAAAACTGTTTTTT. This sequence encodes CASLATNEKLFF. The full variable domain, completed using reference TRBV2 and TRBJ1-4, is EPEVTQTPSHQVTQMGQEVILRCVPISNHLYFYWYRQILGQKVEFLVSFYNNEISEKSEIFDDQFSVERPDGSNFTLKIRSTKLEDSAMYFCASLATNEKLFFGSGTQLSVL.

A few counts support this clone. This chain joins TRBV29-1 and TRBJ2-5; D is undetermined. The CDR3 length is 13 residues. From germline, CDR1 is SQVTM and CDR2 ANQGSEA. Trimming removed 5 bases from V and 5 bases from J, with 15 bases in between. The CDR3 is CSVITPGSETQYF. CDR3 bases: TGCAGCGTTATTACCCCTGGGTCGGAGACCCAGTACTTC. The complete variable domain, with remaining parts taken from reference TRBV29-1 and TRBJ2-5, reads SAVISQKPSRDICQRGTSLTIQCQVDSQVTMMFWYRQQPGQSLTLIATANQGSEATYESGFVIDKFPISRPNLTFSTLTVSNMSPEDSSIYLCSVITPGSETQYFGPGTRLLVL.